This T cell receptor (beta chain) was observed in a study of metastatic and nonmetastatic thyroid tumors. The overall study: Peripheral blood and tumor or nodule samples from malignant and benign thyroid patients were compared. Study-wide results and caveats: Benign nodules reportedly had significantly lower TCR beta diversity than malignant thyroid tumors in blood and tumor.

Among the patients, none had received any treatment before thyroid surgery. This clone was detected ten times or more. Its specificity is not known. Authors' methods: Differences in CDR3 between clinicopathological groups were drawn on to build a classifier intended to discriminate distant-metastatic papillary thyroid cancer patients. TCRdb ran MiXCR on the PCR reads. What appears here as the V and J calls and clone size reflects TCRdb's work, not the paper's. The data show about 33,000 clones, with 15% to 20% seen just once and around 11% held by the top ten. CDR3 size: 15 residues. The germline V gene encodes CDR1 DFQATT and CDR2 SNEGSKA (reference sequence). V shed 0 bases and J shed 7 bases, with 15 bases lying between them.

J is TRBJ1-4 and V is TRBV20-1; D gene uncertain. Specimen: blood. The clonotype originates from a male donor with papillary thyroid cancer or a benign thyroid nodule (not recorded which). Some clones in this sample may be carry-over from other donors' samples. The CDR3 here is CSARDWGLEVEKLFF. The CDR3, as DNA: TGCAGTGCTAGAGACTGGGGTCTAGAGGTTGAAAAACTGTTTTTT.